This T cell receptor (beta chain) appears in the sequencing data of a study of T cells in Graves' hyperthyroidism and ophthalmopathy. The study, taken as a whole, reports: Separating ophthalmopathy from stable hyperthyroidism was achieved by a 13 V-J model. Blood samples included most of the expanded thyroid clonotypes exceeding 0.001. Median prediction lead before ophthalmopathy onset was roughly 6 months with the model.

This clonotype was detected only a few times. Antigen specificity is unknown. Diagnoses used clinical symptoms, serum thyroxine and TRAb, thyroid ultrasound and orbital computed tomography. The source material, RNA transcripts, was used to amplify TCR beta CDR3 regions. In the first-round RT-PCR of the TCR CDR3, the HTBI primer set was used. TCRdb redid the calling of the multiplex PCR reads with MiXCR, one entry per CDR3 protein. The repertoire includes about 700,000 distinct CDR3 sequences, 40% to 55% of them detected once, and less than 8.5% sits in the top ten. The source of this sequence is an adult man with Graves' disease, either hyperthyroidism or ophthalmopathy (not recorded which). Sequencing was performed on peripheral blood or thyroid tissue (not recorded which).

CDR3 nucleotides: TGCAGTGCTAGAGCTCACCAGGGTGCCTACGAGCAGTACTTC. Translating it yields CSARAHQGAYEQYF. The chain has TRBV20-1 and TRBJ2-7; D might be TRBD1 (5 bases). V lost 1 base to trimming and J lost 2 bases, with 12 bases between them. CDR3 length equals 14 residues. Germline lookup yields CDR1 DFQATT and CDR2 SNEGSKA (reference sequence).